Below are 32 T cell receptor beta chains sequenced from a single sample in a study of human T cells and chemical hapten exposure. Time point: patch test 2, 6 weeks after DPC sensitization. As for treatment: therapeutic diphenylcyclopropenone sensitization with weekly scalp DPC. TCRdb called the RACE reads again in MiXCR, with one record for every CDR3 protein. Found here are roughly 94,000 distinct CDR3 sequences, 9.3% of them singletons; the top ten hold more than 2%. Sequencing was performed on whole blood, taken in connection with sensitization to the hapten diphenylcyclopropenone (DPC). Every receptor here comes from a woman in her 40s with alopecia areata. Some clones in this sample may be carry-over from other donors' samples.

The chain is built from TRBV28 and TRBJ2-5, with D maybe TRBD1 (6 bases). Germline CDR1 MDHEN, CDR2 SYDVKM. V was trimmed by 5 bases and J by 5 bases, leaving 21 bases between them. The CDR3 runs to 16 residues. In DNA, the CDR3 is TGTGCCAGCAGTAGAAATGGGGGCCGCGTAGCGGAGACCCAGTACTTC. Encoded protein: CASSRNGGRVAETQYF.

The sample holds many counts of this clonotype. The chain couples TRBV6-6 to TRBJ2-3; 8 bases agree with TRBD1. The germline gives CDR1 MNHNY, CDR2 SVGAGI (reference sequence). The CDR3 contains 15 residues. V gave up 2 bases and J gave up 1 base; unmatched junction bases: 2. The CDR3 loop is CASSYGDRRTDTQYF. Written as DNA, the CDR3 is TGTGCCAGCAGTTACGGGGACAGGCGCACAGATACGCAGTATTTT.

In this sample, this clonotype turned up many times. This rearrangement joins TRBV6-2 or TRBV6-3 to TRBJ2-1; D is unresolved. The CDR3 is made up of 13 amino acids. CDR1 MNHEY and CDR2 SVGEGT come from the germline V gene. V lost 6 bases and J 7 bases, leaving 13 bases between the germline ends. CDR3: CASREGSVNEQFF. The CDR3 region has the DNA TGTGCCAGCAGGGAAGGATCGGTAAATGAGCAGTTCTTC.

This clonotype came up a few times. The chain carries TRBV19 and TRBJ2-1; possibly TRBD1 for D (5 bases). In germline, CDR1 is LNHDA, CDR2 SQIVND (reference sequence). This CDR3 spans 16 amino acids. Trimming stripped 1 base from V and 7 bases from J, with 17 bases between. Here the CDR3 reads CASSIVKGNDVNEQFF. The CDR3 DNA follows: TGTGCCAGTAGTATAGTGAAGGGGAACGATGTGAATGAGCAGTTCTTC.

In this sample, this clonotype turned up a few times. Here the CDR3 DNA reads TGTGCCAGCAGTGCCGGGGCCAGCGGGAGAACAGATACGCAGTATTTT. It yields the protein CASSAGASGRTDTQYF. V and J are TRBV7-9 and TRBJ2-3; TRBD2 matches at 8 bases. The CDR3 is made up of 16 amino acids. Germline V gives CDR1 SEHNR, CDR2 FQNEAQ (reference sequence). J was trimmed by 3 bases and V by 6 bases; bases with no gene match: 11. Full variable domain (rest looked up from reference TRBV7-9 and TRBJ2-3): DTGVSQNPRHKITKRGQNVTFRCDPISEHNRLYWYRQTLGQGPEFLTYFQNEAQLEKSRLLSDRFSAERPKGSFSTLEIQRTEQGDSAMYLCASSAGASGRTDTQYFGPGTRLTVL.

On this clonotype itself: One junction end does not reproduce the germline sequence, and a read error may be involved. The rearrangement links TRBV6-1 to TRBJ2-1; the match to TRBD2 covers 8 bases. The CDR3 is 13 residues long. Germline V CDR1 and CDR2: MNHNS, SASEGT. The CDR3: CASRGGLDNAQFF. In DNA form, the CDR3 reads TGTGCCAGCAGGGGGGGACTAGACAATGCGCAGTTCTTC.

This clonotype was seen repeatedly, ten times or more. The chain joins TRBV5-4 to TRBJ1-1; D unresolved. V was shortened by 0 bases and J by 7 bases, with 13 bases between the two germline ends. This CDR3 has 14 residues. CDR1 and CDR2 (germline): SGHNT, YYREEE (reference sequence). The CDR3 nucleotides read TGTGCCAGCAGCTTGGATACGGACCGAGTTGAAGCTTTCTTT. Translating it yields CASSLDTDRVEAFF.

This clonotype was counted ten times or more. J is TRBJ1-5 and V is TRBV7-2; D ambiguous. Germline V gene lookup returns CDR1 SGHTA and CDR2 FQGNSA. The CDR3 runs to 13 residues. Trimming took off 2 bases at V and 0 bases at J, with 2 bases between the two ends. The CDR3, as DNA: TGTGCCAGCAGCTTAAATAGCAATCAGCCCCAGCATTTT. This translates into CASSLNSNQPQHF.

This clonotype was detected ten times or more. V usage is TRBV28 and J usage is TRBJ1-6; D call uncertain. The CDR3 totals 12 residues. With 8 bases removed from V and 9 bases from J, the gap between germline ends came to 11 bases. Germline assignment: CDR1 MDHEN and CDR2 SYDVKM. CDR3 amino acids: CASAAAGSPLHF. The CDR3, as DNA: TGTGCCAGCGCGGCGGCCGGTTCACCCCTCCACTTT.

This clonotype has a count of ten or more. This sequence joins TRBV18 and TRBJ2-7; D is uncertain. CDR1 and CDR2 (germline): KGHSH, LQKENI. Deletions cut 3 bases from V and 2 bases from J, with 20 bases between. There are 17 residues in the CDR3. CDR3 in amino acids: CASSPWSKRESPYEQYF. DNA for the CDR3: TGTGCCAGCTCACCCTGGTCCAAAAGGGAATCTCCCTACGAGCAGTACTTC.

This clonotype appeared a few times. The chain carries TRBV7-4 and TRBJ1-5, with D maybe TRBD1 (5 bases). Germline CDR1 and CDR2: SGHVT and SQSDAQ. Trimming took off 7 bases at V and 2 bases at J, with 12 bases between the two ends. The CDR3 consists of 14 residues. The CDR3 protein is CASIDGAGNQPQHF. CDR3 in DNA: TGTGCCAGCATCGACGGGGCAGGCAATCAGCCCCAGCATTTT.

This sequence joins TRBV4-1 and TRBJ1-5, with D tentatively TRBD1 (6 bases). Germline CDR1 MGHRA, CDR2 YSYEKL. CDR3 length: 16 residues. V lost 1 base to trimming and J lost 2 bases, with 12 bases between them. The CDR3 DNA is TGCGCCAGCAGCCAAGTGGGGGCTAGGGGCAATCAGCCCCAGCATTTT. Protein: CASSQVGARGNQPQHF.

This clonotype occurred many times. This chain joins TRBV4-3 and TRBJ2-5; D tentatively reads TRBD1 or TRBD2 (5 bases each). The V and J ends lost 3 bases and 3 bases respectively, with 8 bases between them. This CDR3 spans 13 amino acids. The V gene's germline CDR1 is LGHNA and CDR2 YSLEER. CDR3 bases: TGCGCCAGCAGCCAGGGGACGGAAGAGACCCAGTACTTC. The encoded protein is CASSQGTEETQYF.

This clonotype was observed many times. The rearrangement joins TRBV20-1 to TRBJ2-1; possibly TRBD1 for D (6 bases). The V and J ends lost 0 bases and 6 bases respectively, with 18 bases between them. Germline V gene sequence: CDR1 DFQATT, CDR2 SNEGSKA (reference sequence). This CDR3 contains 16 residues. The CDR3, as DNA: TGCAGTGCTAGAGATCAAGGGGGTCCGTCTTCCAATGAGCAGTTCTTC. This sequence encodes CSARDQGGPSSNEQFF.

This clonotype has a count of ten or more. This rearrangement joins TRBV2 to TRBJ1-1; 8 bases agree with TRBD1. CDR1 and CDR2 (germline): SNHLY, FYNNEI. This CDR3 has 13 amino acids. The V gene end was trimmed by 9 bases and the J gene end by 0 bases; junction bases not matched to a gene: 3. The CDR3 DNA reads as TGTGCCAGAGGACAGGGTATGAACACTGAAGCTTTCTTT. Translation gives CARGQGMNTEAFF. The complete variable domain, with remaining parts taken from reference TRBV2 and TRBJ1-1, reads EPEVTQTPSHQVTQMGQEVILRCVPISNHLYFYWYRQILGQKVEFLVSFYNNEISEKSEIFDDQFSVERPDGSNFTLKIRSTKLEDSAMYFCARGQGMNTEAFFGQGTRLTVV.

The V gene is TRBV20-1, the J gene TRBJ1-6; TRBD1 matches 9 bases. V was clipped by 2 bases and J by 14 bases; unmatched bases: 13. Germline loops: CDR1 DFQATT, CDR2 SNEGSKA (reference sequence). The CDR3 sequence is 15 residues long. Written as DNA, the CDR3 is TGCAGTGCTAGACCTAGGGGACAGGGAAATAATGCCCTCCACTTT. This encodes CSARPRGQGNNALHF.

Ten or more counts support this clonotype. This chain joins TRBV29-1 and TRBJ2-3; weak D call: TRBD2 (6 bases). The V end lost 4 bases, the J end lost 1 base, and 12 bases lay between the germline ends. Per germline, CDR1 SQVTM and CDR2 ANQGSEA. The CDR3 has 14 amino acids. The CDR3, as DNA: TGCAGCGTTGGGGGAGGAGGAGGCACAGATACGCAGTATTTT. Translation gives CSVGGGGGTDTQYF.

This clonotype came up many times. This sequence joins TRBV12-3 or TRBV12-4 and TRBJ2-7; 13 positions agree with TRBD2. CDR3 length equals 14 residues. The junction had 1 base not matched to a gene; V was cut back by 6 bases and J by 2 bases. CDR3 region: CASRGLAGPYEQYF. CDR3 DNA: TGTGCCAGCAGGGGACTAGCGGGGCCCTACGAGCAGTACTTC.

V usage is TRBV29-1 and J usage is TRBJ2-5, with 7 bases identical to TRBD1. V lost 4 bases, J lost 5 bases, and 4 bases stayed unmatched. The CDR3 sequence is 12 residues long. CDR1 and CDR2 from the germline V gene are SQVTM and ANQGSEA. The CDR3 DNA sequence: TGCAGCGTTGGACCCAGGGGGGAGACCCAGTACTTC. Encoded protein: CSVGPRGETQYF.

This clonotype was counted ten times or more. V and J are TRBV4-3 and TRBJ2-7; 8 bases match TRBD2. Germline CDR1 and CDR2: LGHNA and YSLEER. J was trimmed by 2 bases and V by 3 bases; bases with no gene match: 6. The CDR3 consists of 15 residues. CDR3 bases: TGCGCCAGCAGCCACACCACTAGCGGAGCCTACGAGCAGTACTTC. Amino acids: CASSHTTSGAYEQYF.

The chain recombines TRBV28 with TRBJ2-3; perhaps TRBD1 as D (5 bases). Germline CDR1 reads MDHEN; CDR2 reads SYDVKM. This CDR3 has 13 residues. Trimming took 8 bases from V and 4 from J, leaving 13 bases between them. CDR3 region: CASEHWGADTQYF. CDR3 nucleotide sequence: TGTGCCAGCGAGCACTGGGGCGCAGATACGCAGTATTTT.

This clonotype turned up a few times. The gene calls are TRBV5-1 and TRBJ2-5; D may be TRBD1 (7 bases). Germline V gene sequence: CDR1 SGHRS, CDR2 YFSETQ. With 3 bases removed from V and 6 bases from J, the gap between germline ends came to 12 bases. This CDR3 spans 13 amino acids. The CDR3 is CASSSGDSQTQYF. The CDR3, as DNA: TGCGCCAGCAGCTCGGGGGACAGTCAGACCCAGTACTTC.

Ten or more counts support this clonotype. The chain employs TRBV2 and TRBJ1-1; 7 bases are shared with TRBD1. Germline trimming cut 7 bases from V and 1 base from J; bases unmatched to any gene: 6. Germline values: CDR1 SNHLY, CDR2 FYNNEI. The CDR3 has 14 residues. The CDR3 sequence: CASTSTGPNTEAFF. CDR3 nucleotides: TGTGCCAGCACTTCGACAGGGCCGAACACTGAAGCTTTCTTT.

Ten or more counts support this clonotype. V is TRBV30 and J is TRBJ1-1; D unclear. The germline V gene encodes CDR1 GTSNPN and CDR2 SVGIG (reference sequence). Trimming took 0 bases from V and 1 from J, leaving 9 bases between them. This CDR3 contains 14 residues. For the CDR3, the DNA is TGTGCCTGGAGTGTTTGGGCCCCGAACACTGAAGCTTTCTTT. Translated, it gives CAWSVWAPNTEAFF.

Only one count was recorded for this clonotype. The chain uses TRBV6-1 and TRBJ2-3, with D perhaps matching TRBD2 (5 bases). CDR1 and CDR2 from the germline V gene are MNHNS and SASEGT. This CDR3 is 15 amino acids long. The germline V and J ends were trimmed by 7 bases and 3 bases, with 17 bases remaining between them. As DNA, the CDR3 is TGTGCCAGCAAAACCCCCGGAGGTCGAACAGATACGCAGTATTTT. Amino acid sequence: CASKTPGGRTDTQYF.

Comment on this clonotype: It may be a read error: a sequence one base away is much more abundant. This chain links TRBV28 with TRBJ2-7, with 7 nucleotides matching TRBD2. This CDR3 is 15 amino acids long. The V gene's germline CDR1 is MDHEN and CDR2 SYDVKM. Trimming cost V 6 bases and J 4 bases; bases outside gene matches: 12. The CDR3 here is CASSPSSSGQYEQYF. The CDR3 DNA reads as TGTGCCAGCAGCCCTTCGAGTAGCGGGCAATACGAGCAGTACTTC.

Turning to this clonotype: This clone may be a read error of a much larger clone one base away. V gene TRBV25-1 combines with J gene TRBJ2-7; 8 nucleotides agree with TRBD2. V shed 6 bases, J shed 2 bases, and the junction held 6 bases outside the gene matches. The CDR3 has 14 amino acids. Germline V gives CDR1 MGHDK, CDR2 SYGVNS. CDR3 in amino acids: CASREDGRAYEQYF. The CDR3 DNA sequence: TGTGCCAGCAGAGAGGACGGGAGGGCCTACGAGCAGTACTTC.

The genes are TRBV20-1 and TRBJ2-2; either TRBD1 or TRBD2 may supply D (5 bases each). Trimming shortened V by 3 bases and J by 2 bases, and 16 bases separated the two germline ends. The CDR3 is made up of 16 amino acids. Germline CDR1 is DFQATT and CDR2 is SNEGSKA (reference sequence). CDR3: CSASQGVKSNTGELFF. The CDR3 DNA reads as TGCAGTGCTAGTCAGGGAGTTAAATCAAACACCGGGGAGCTGTTTTTT.

This clonotype was recorded at least ten times. The chain carries TRBV7-9 and TRBJ1-5; 9 bases are shared with TRBD1. CDR3 size: 17 residues. Germline V lookup: CDR1 SEHNR, CDR2 FQNEAQ (reference sequence). J was trimmed by 3 bases and V by 3 bases; bases with no gene match: 9. CDR3 sequence (DNA): TGTGCCAGCAGCTTGGGATCCGGGACAGGGTACAATCAGCCCCAGCATTTT. Translation: CASSLGSGTGYNQPQHF.

The chain employs TRBV20-1 and TRBJ1-2; TRBD1 is a possible D gene (6 bases). CDR1 DFQATT and CDR2 SNEGSKA come from the germline V gene (reference sequence). The CDR3 runs 14 residues. V lost 5 bases, J lost 0 bases, and 13 bases lay in between. CDR3 amino acids: CSAGKGGSNYGYTF. The DNA of the CDR3 is TGCAGTGCTGGGAAGGGGGGTTCTAACTATGGCTACACCTTC.

The V call is TRBV7-2, the J call TRBJ1-5; perhaps TRBD1 as D (6 bases). The V end was cut by 3 bases, the J end by 7 bases, with 16 bases between. CDR1 is SGHTA, CDR2 FQGNSA, per germline. This CDR3 contains 15 residues. DNA of the CDR3: TGTGCCAGCAGCTTCCTCTCGACAGGTGGACAGCCCCAGCATTTT. It encodes CASSFLSTGGQPQHF.

This clonotype has ten or more counts. The chain couples TRBV6-2 or TRBV6-3 to TRBJ2-1, with D possibly being TRBD2 (5 bases). The CDR3 is 16 residues long. The V gene's germline CDR1 is MNHEY and CDR2 SVGEGT. V lost 8 bases, J lost 0 bases, and 17 bases lay in between. CDR3 sequence: CASLGLLASSYNEQFF. CDR3 sequence (DNA): TGTGCCAGCTTAGGACTTTTAGCGAGCTCCTACAATGAGCAGTTCTTC.